Each of the 17 T cell receptor beta chains below was sequenced from the same sample in a study of shared clonotypes between healthy human individuals. TCRdb's copy holds only in-frame clones and misses some; the assay was immunoSEQ multiplex PCR. The data contain 2.5 million or so clones, 90% to 95% of them singletons. Material for sequencing was naive CD4+ T cells sorted from blood. As for subset: CD45RA+ positively selected. The receptors derive from a man younger than 30 in good health.

Here the CDR3 reads CASSISPHNQPQHF. CDR3 nucleotide sequence: TGTGCCAGTAGTATATCGCCCCACAATCAGCCCCAGCATTTT. J is TRBJ1-5 and V is TRBV19; D is unresolved. CDR1 is LNHDA, CDR2 SQIVND, per germline (reference sequence). The CDR3 covers 14 residues. The ends were cut back, 2 bases at V and 3 bases at J, with 8 bases in the middle.

The chain couples TRBV27 to TRBJ2-5; D remains unclear. The J call is uncertain, as TRBJ2-7 better fits the DNA end. There are 11 residues in the CDR3. Germline CDR1 and CDR2: MNHEY and SMNVEV (reference sequence). The CDR3: CASSDRYEQYF. CDR3 nucleotide sequence: TGTGCCAGCAGTGACCGGTACGAGCAGTACTTC.

Note on this clone: Other DNA sequences of this sample code for an identical CDR3. The chain is built from TRBV27 and TRBJ2-2; D gene uncertain. Germline CDR1 reads MNHEY; CDR2 reads SMNVEV (reference sequence). CDR3 length equals 11 residues. The V gene lost 10 bases and the J gene lost 6 bases, with 9 bases spanning the gap. In DNA, the CDR3 is TGTGCCACCCGCCGGGCCGGGGAGCTGTTTTTT. As protein: CATRRAGELFF.

The chain combines TRBV18 with TRBJ2-7; 8 bases agree with TRBD1. Germline CDR1 is KGHSH and CDR2 is LQKENI. There are 14 residues in the CDR3. The V and J ends lost 8 bases and 2 bases, in that order; junction bases with no gene match: 8. The CDR3 spells CASQRTGSPYEQYF. In nucleotides, the CDR3 is TGTGCCAGCCAAAGGACAGGGAGCCCCTACGAGCAGTACTTC.

The rearrangement uses TRBV23-1 and TRBJ2-7; the match to TRBD1 covers 7 bases. TRBV23-1 is placed among ORFs of uncertain function. This CDR3 is built from 16 residues. V dropped 0 bases and J dropped 4; count of bases not matched to a gene: 9. The CDR3 nucleotides are TGCGCCAGCAGTCAATCGGGCCGGGACAGAGCGTACGAGCAGTACTTC. Its protein product is CASSQSGRDRAYEQYF.

V is TRBV30 and J is TRBJ2-1; tentatively, D is TRBD2 (5 bases). Germline loops: CDR1 GTSNPN, CDR2 SVGIG (reference sequence). Trimming left V 5 bases short and J 5 bases short, with 19 bases between. The CDR3 covers 15 residues. In DNA, the CDR3 is TGTGCCTGGGCTTCAATTGGGAGTGAGAACAATGAGCAGTTCTTC. Its protein product is CAWASIGSENNEQFF.

CDR3 region: CSVSGGGTDTQYF. CDR3 DNA sequence: TGCAGCGTCTCAGGTGGGGGCACAGATACGCAGTATTTT. This sequence joins TRBV29-1 and TRBJ2-3; no firm D call. V lost 6 bases, J lost 1 base, and 11 bases lay in between. Germline CDR1 reads SQVTM; CDR2 reads ANQGSEA. The CDR3 spans 13 residues.

As for this clone: The sample contains more than one DNA sequence encoding this CDR3. The chain uses TRBV19 and TRBJ1-5; no clear D gene. Trimming cost V 6 bases and J 2 bases, with 8 bases left between them. The CDR3 has 13 amino acids. Germline V CDR1 and CDR2: LNHDA, SQIVND (reference sequence). The CDR3 DNA follows: TGTGCCAGTAGGGAGGTGGGCAATCAGCCCCAGCATTTT. This encodes CASREVGNQPQHF. The whole variable domain, remainder taken from reference TRBV19 and TRBJ1-5, is DGGITQSPKYLFRKEGQNVTLSCEQNLNHDAMYWYRQDPGQGLRLIYYSQIVNDFQKGDIAEGYSVSREKKESFPLTVTSAQKNPTAFYLCASREVGNQPQHFGDGTRLSIL.

This rearrangement joins TRBV6-1 to TRBJ1-1; D is perhaps TRBD1 (5 bases). CDR3 length: 16 amino acids. Germline CDR1 reads MNHNS; CDR2 reads SASEGT. V shed 1 base and J shed 4 bases, with 16 bases lying between them. The CDR3 DNA sequence: TGTGCCAGCAGTGAAGATTCTAGGGGCGGGAGCACTGAAGCTTTCTTT. Its protein product is CASSEDSRGGSTEAFF.

This clone appeared a single time. The chain joins TRBV27 to TRBJ2-2; no firm D call. This CDR3 comprises 13 residues. Germline CDR1 reads MNHEY; CDR2 reads SMNVEV (reference sequence). V was cut by 2 bases and J by 3 bases, with 4 bases left in between. Here the CDR3 DNA reads TGTGCCAGCAGTTTAAAGGACACCGGGGAGCTGTTTTTT. Its translation: CASSLKDTGELFF.

Details on this clone: This sample includes further DNA sequences coding for the same CDR3. This chain links TRBV7-2 with TRBJ2-7; weak D call: TRBD2 (5 bases). Trimming shortened V by 5 bases and J by 1 base, and 12 bases separated the two germline ends. The germline V gene has CDR1 SGHTA and CDR2 FQGNSA. There are 14 residues in the CDR3. CDR3 sequence: CASSPRGGSYEQYF. The CDR3 region has the DNA TGTGCCAGCAGCCCTAGAGGAGGTTCCTACGAGCAGTACTTC.

Remarks on this clone: This CDR3 is also generated by other DNA sequences in the sample. The chain uses TRBV6-1 and TRBJ2-3; perhaps TRBD1 as D (6 bases). The CDR3 runs 15 residues. Between the trimmed V and J ends, which lost 1 base and 1 base, there was a span of 9 bases. Germline V CDR1 and CDR2: MNHNS, SASEGT. The CDR3 nucleotides read TGTGCCAGCAGTGAAGGGGCAGGGGGCACAGATACGCAGTATTTT. This gives the protein CASSEGAGGTDTQYF.

Regarding this clone: The same CDR3 also results from other DNA sequences found in this sample. This chain connects TRBV6-5 to TRBJ1-4, with no clear D. The V gene's germline CDR1 is MNHEY and CDR2 SVGAGI. Trimming removed 2 bases from V and 7 bases from J, with 14 bases in between. The CDR3 loop spans 15 amino acids. The CDR3 DNA follows: TGTGCCAGCAGTTACGTGGCTCCCCCCGGTGAAAAACTGTTTTTT. Amino acids: CASSYVAPPGEKLFF.

In its sample, this clone was seen a few times. The V and J genes are TRBV28 and TRBJ1-2; D gene uncertain. This CDR3 spans 12 amino acids. CDR1 and CDR2 (germline): MDHEN, SYDVKM. The V gene lost 7 bases and the J gene lost 8 bases, with 14 bases spanning the gap. CDR3 residues: CASTQQGRGYTF. The CDR3 nucleotides are TGTGCCAGCACTCAGCAAGGCCGGGGCTACACCTTC.

The chain has TRBV6-5 and TRBJ2-2, with D unresolved. Per the germline V gene, CDR1 is MNHEY and CDR2 is SVGAGI. Trimming removed 7 bases at V and 7 bases at J, with 7 bases between. The CDR3 runs to 11 residues. Written as DNA, the CDR3 is TGTGCCAGCAAGTGGTTCGGGGAGCTGTTTTTT. Translated: CASKWFGELFF.

The gene calls are TRBV6-1 and TRBJ1-3, with D possibly being TRBD1 (5 bases). This CDR3 region has 15 residues. Germline V CDR1 and CDR2: MNHNS, SASEGT. The V end lost 0 bases, the J end lost 4 bases, and 10 bases lay between the germline ends. Written as DNA, the CDR3 is TGTGCCAGCAGTGAAGCCCCAGGGAGGGGAAACACCATATATTTT. Translating it yields CASSEAPGRGNTIYF.

V is TRBV12-2 and J is TRBJ2-1; the table's D call TRBD2 went unverified against the DNA. TRBV12-2 constitutes a pseudogene. The CDR3 totals 15 residues. The CDR3 reads CASRRYGTPYNEQFF. CDR3 in DNA: TGTGCAAGTCGCAGATACGGGACTCCCTACAATGAGCAGTTCTTC.